Listed here are 2 T cell receptor beta chains from one sample, sequenced in a study of cytomegalovirus exposure and HLA in healthy donors. This PCR relied on a set of 60 Vbeta primers and 13 Jbeta primers. Using immunoSEQ multiplex PCR, the repertoire was profiled, and TCRdb retains in-frame clones only, with some absent. Reported are 180,000 or so clones; the ten largest clones contain around 0.79%. Material: PBMCs. The source of these receptors is a woman aged 18-29 years in good health and CMV-seropositive.

The chain couples TRBV5-6 to TRBJ2-6; 10 nucleotides line up with TRBD1. Unmatched junction bases numbered 6, after V lost 0 bases and J lost 0 bases. Germline V gives CDR1 SGHDT, CDR2 YYEEEE. This CDR3 has 19 amino acids. DNA of the CDR3: TGTGCCAGCAGCTTGGGACAGGGGGCTGCCCTCTCTGGGGCCAACGTCCTGACTTTC. Translated, it gives CASSLGQGAALSGANVLTF.

This rearrangement joins TRBV4-1 to TRBJ2-5, with 13 bases that match TRBD2. CDR1 and CDR2 from the germline V gene are MGHRA and YSYEKL. The CDR3 extends over 16 amino acids. The trim removed 4 bases at V and 5 bases at J, leaving 7 bases unmatched. In DNA form, the CDR3 reads TGCGCCAGCAGCCTCGGACTAGCGGGAGAGGGCGAGACCCAGTACTTC. Protein: CASSLGLAGEGETQYF.